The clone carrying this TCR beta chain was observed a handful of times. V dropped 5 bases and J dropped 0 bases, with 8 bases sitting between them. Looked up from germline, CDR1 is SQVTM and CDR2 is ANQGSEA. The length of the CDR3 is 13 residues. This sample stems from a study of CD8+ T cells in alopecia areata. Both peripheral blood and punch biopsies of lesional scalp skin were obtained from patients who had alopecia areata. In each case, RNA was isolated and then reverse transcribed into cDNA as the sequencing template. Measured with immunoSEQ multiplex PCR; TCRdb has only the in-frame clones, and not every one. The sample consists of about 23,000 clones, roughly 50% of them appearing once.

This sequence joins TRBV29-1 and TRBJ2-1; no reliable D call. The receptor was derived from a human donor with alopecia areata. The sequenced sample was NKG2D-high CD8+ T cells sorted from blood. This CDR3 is CSVTGLSYNEQFF. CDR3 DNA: TGCAGCGTTACCGGTCTCTCCTACAATGAGCAGTTCTTC.